Below, 24 T cell receptor beta chains from the same sample are listed, as sequenced in a study of glioma-infiltrating T cells after dendritic cell vaccination. Indicated time point: after dendritic cell vaccination, including at tumor progression/relapse. Sequencing was performed with immunoSEQ multiplex PCR; in TCRdb, only in-frame clones are kept and a portion is missing. The data contain roughly 88,000 clones, 81% of them singletons. The sequencing here drew on blood, taken after dendritic cell vaccination. Receptor source: a human donor with glioblastoma.

This clone was observed a few times. The chain links TRBV19 to TRBJ1-5; D is possibly TRBD1 (5 bases). Germline-derived CDR1 and CDR2 are LNHDA and SQIVND (reference sequence). This CDR3 comprises 14 residues. V shed 1 base and J shed 4 bases, with 8 bases lying between them. CDR3 loop: CASSIGAGNQPQHF. The CDR3 DNA reads as TGTGCCAGTAGTATAGGTGCAGGGAATCAGCCCCAGCATTTT.

The chain couples TRBV15 to TRBJ2-2, with 7 bases fitting TRBD1. V gave up 11 bases and J gave up 4 bases; unmatched junction bases: 7. Germline V gene lookup returns CDR1 LNHNV and CDR2 YYDKDF (reference sequence). The CDR3 consists of 13 residues. This CDR3 reads CALQGFGTGELFF. The CDR3 region has the DNA TGTGCCCTACAGGGGTTCGGCACCGGGGAGCTGTTTTTT.

In its sample, this clone was seen many times. The chain has TRBV7-9 and TRBJ1-4; 7 bases line up with TRBD1. J gave up 3 bases and V 1 base, and 8 bases lay outside the gene matches. The germline V gene has CDR1 SEHNR and CDR2 FQNEAQ (reference sequence). This CDR3 has 17 amino acids. CDR3 sequence: CASSLGTGAGANEKLFF. The CDR3 region has the DNA TGTGCCAGCAGCTTAGGTACAGGGGCCGGCGCTAATGAAAAACTGTTTTTT.

The rearrangement links TRBV5-6 to TRBJ2-2, with D perhaps matching TRBD1 (5 bases). The germline V and J ends were trimmed by 5 bases and 4 bases, with 12 bases remaining between them. The CDR3 has 14 amino acids. Germline assignment: CDR1 SGHDT and CDR2 YYEEEE. As DNA, the CDR3 is TGTGCCAGCAGGGTTCAGGGATTCACCGGGGAGCTGTTTTTT. Its protein is CASRVQGFTGELFF.

The CDR3 is CASSPTRQGQPQHF. Here the CDR3 DNA reads TGTGCCAGCTCACCAACACGACAGGGGCAGCCCCAGCATTTT. This sequence joins TRBV18 and TRBJ1-5, with 8 bases matching TRBD1. From germline, CDR1 is KGHSH and CDR2 LQKENI. The CDR3 has 14 residues. The junction had 4 bases not matched to a gene; V was cut back by 2 bases and J by 7 bases.

V and J are TRBV6-5 and TRBJ2-7; D uncertain. V was shortened by 5 bases and J by 6 bases, with 14 bases between the two germline ends. This CDR3 region has 13 residues. Germline assignment: CDR1 MNHEY and CDR2 SVGAGI. The CDR3 region has the DNA TGTGCCAGCAGTGAAGCTGCCCACCTCGAGCAGTACTTC. As protein: CASSEAAHLEQYF.

The V call is TRBV4-1, the J call TRBJ1-4, with D tentatively TRBD1 (6 bases). The germline CDR1 and CDR2 sequences are MGHRA and YSYEKL. The CDR3 consists of 17 residues. V shed 0 bases and J shed 1 base, with 12 bases lying between them. CDR3 loop: CASSQEEGVGTNEKLFF. The DNA of the CDR3 is TGCGCCAGCAGCCAAGAAGAGGGGGTAGGAACTAATGAAAAACTGTTTTTT.

The chain has TRBV6-1 and TRBJ1-2; 8 nucleotides match TRBD1. Per germline, CDR1 MNHNS and CDR2 SASEGT. This CDR3 has 14 amino acids. Unmatched junction bases numbered 10, after V lost 6 bases and J lost 7 bases. The CDR3 sequence: CASSPSGGEGGYTF. DNA of the CDR3: TGTGCCAGCAGCCCTTCAGGGGGCGAGGGTGGCTACACCTTC.

The J gene is TRBJ2-1, the V gene TRBV13; TRBD1 agrees at 8 bases. There are 17 residues in the CDR3. Germline assignment: CDR1 PRHDT and CDR2 FYEKMQ (reference sequence). The trim removed 4 bases at V and 1 base at J, leaving 9 bases unmatched. The CDR3 nucleotides read TGTGCCAGCAGCTCCTTCGGACAGGGCGGTTCCTACAATGAGCAGTTCTTC. It specifies CASSSFGQGGSYNEQFF. Combining the CDR3 with reference TRBV13 and TRBJ2-1 gives the whole variable domain AAGVIQSPRHLIKEKRETATLKCYPIPRHDTVYWYQQGPGQDPQFLISFYEKMQSDKGSIPDRFSAQQFSDYHSELNMSSLELGDSALYFCASSSFGQGGSYNEQFFGPGTRLTVL.

This chain uses TRBV19 with TRBJ2-7; TRBD1 matches at 8 bases. The J segment lost 4 bases and the V segment lost 9 bases, leaving 5 bases of the junction unmatched. CDR3 length equals 12 residues. Germline-derived CDR1 and CDR2 are LNHDA and SQIVND (reference sequence). The CDR3 coding sequence is TGTGCCAGCAGGGGGCCGGGGTACGAGCAGTACGTC. Protein sequence: CASRGPGYEQYV.

J is TRBJ1-5 and V is TRBV19; D unclear. This CDR3 has 16 amino acids. Trimming shortened V by 7 bases and J by 6 bases, and 22 bases separated the two germline ends. The V gene's germline CDR1 is LNHDA and CDR2 SQIVND (reference sequence). The CDR3 bases are TGTGCCAGTACCATAGGAGGCGGGGTAAAGGCTCAGCCCCAGCATTTT. As protein: CASTIGGGVKAQPQHF.

The chain recombines TRBV7-2 with TRBJ1-1; the D gene is possibly TRBD1 (6 bases). Germline V gives CDR1 SGHTA, CDR2 FQGNSA. The CDR3 has 15 residues. V shed 6 bases and J shed 4 bases, with 18 bases lying between them. The CDR3 DNA reads TGTGCCAGCAGACCTCTTGTGGGGGCGGGCACTGAAGCTTTCTTT. Protein product: CASRPLVGAGTEAFF.

The rearrangement links TRBV13 to TRBJ1-1, with 8 bases lining up with TRBD1. This CDR3 region has 14 residues. With 4 bases clipped from V and 2 bases from J, the junction kept 3 bases outside the gene matches. Germline values: CDR1 PRHDT, CDR2 FYEKMQ (reference sequence). Here the CDR3 DNA reads TGTGCCAGCAGCTGGGACAGGAAAAACACTGAAGCTTTCTTT. This encodes CASSWDRKNTEAFF.

This chain uses TRBV25-1 with TRBJ2-3; 8 bases agree with TRBD2. The CDR3 totals 16 residues. J lost 1 base, V lost 1 base, and 4 bases had no gene match. In germline, CDR1 is MGHDK, CDR2 SYGVNS. The CDR3 DNA is TGTGCCAGCAGTGAATGGGCTAGCGGGCGCACAGATACGCAGTATTTT. It specifies CASSEWASGRTDTQYF.

V gene TRBV19 combines with J gene TRBJ1-5, with D perhaps TRBD1 (5 bases). With 3 bases removed from V and 4 bases from J, the gap between germline ends came to 13 bases. Germline lookup yields CDR1 LNHDA and CDR2 SQIVND (reference sequence). The CDR3 contains 15 residues. The CDR3 coding sequence is TGTGCCAGTAGTATTTCGGCAGGGCCGAATCAGCCCCAGCATTTT. Translation: CASSISAGPNQPQHF. Together with reference TRBV19 and TRBJ1-5, the CDR3 gives the full variable domain: DGGITQSPKYLFRKEGQNVTLSCEQNLNHDAMYWYRQDPGQGLRLIYYSQIVNDFQKGDIAEGYSVSREKKESFPLTVTSAQKNPTAFYLCASSISAGPNQPQHFGDGTRLSIL.

The chain has TRBV4-1 and TRBJ2-3; 8 bases line up with TRBD2. CDR3 length: 15 amino acids. Germline V lookup: CDR1 MGHRA, CDR2 YSYEKL. Trimming removed 4 bases from V and 3 bases from J; junction bases left unmatched: 6. The CDR3 loop is CASSPYGGATDTQYF. CDR3 sequence (DNA): TGCGCCAGCAGCCCGTACGGGGGGGCTACAGATACGCAGTATTTT.

The chain carries TRBV29-1 and TRBJ2-3; the match to TRBD2 covers 15 bases. The CDR3 is 16 amino acids. The V and J ends lost 5 bases and 5 bases, in that order; junction bases with no gene match: 8. Germline V lookup: CDR1 SQVTM, CDR2 ANQGSEA. CDR3 coding DNA: TGCAGCGTTCAACGGACTAGCGGGAGGGCCAGAGATACGCAGTATTTT. Protein: CSVQRTSGRARDTQYF.

This clone showed up just once. V is TRBV7-3 and J is TRBJ2-3, with 10 positions matching TRBD2. Germline CDR1 and CDR2: SGHTA and FQGTGA. CDR3 size: 18 residues. V trimming: 2 bases; J trimming: 3 bases; junction bases outside the gene matches: 11. CDR3 loop: CASSLHLSLAGATDTQYF. In nucleotides, the CDR3 is TGTGCCAGCAGCTTACATCTTTCTCTAGCGGGAGCGACAGATACGCAGTATTTT. Together with reference TRBV7-3 and TRBJ2-3, the CDR3 gives the full variable domain: GAGVSQTPSNKVTEKGKYVELRCDPISGHTALYWYRQSLGQGPEFLIYFQGTGAADDSGLPNDRFFAVRPEGSVSTLKIQRTERGDSAVYLCASSLHLSLAGATDTQYFGPGTRLTVL.

This clone has a single count. The V and J genes are TRBV29-1 and TRBJ2-3; D is perhaps TRBD1 (5 bases). The ends were cut back, 4 bases at V and 5 bases at J, with 22 bases in the middle. The CDR3 length is 16 residues. Germline V gene sequence: CDR1 SQVTM, CDR2 ANQGSEA. CDR3 in amino acids: CSVGPYTPGFRDTQYF. The CDR3 DNA reads as TGCAGCGTTGGACCTTATACCCCAGGGTTCAGAGATACGCAGTATTTT.

In regard to this clone: Additional DNA sequences in this sample encode the identical CDR3. The rearrangement joins TRBV7-2 to TRBJ1-1; 8 nucleotides agree with TRBD1. The J segment lost 4 bases and the V segment lost 2 bases, leaving 0 bases of the junction unmatched. The V gene's germline CDR1 is SGHTA and CDR2 FQGNSA. The CDR3 sequence is 13 residues long. CDR3 in amino acids: CASSLTGGTEAFF. In nucleotides, the CDR3 is TGTGCCAGCAGCTTAACAGGGGGCACTGAAGCTTTCTTT.

This clone was seen a handful of times. V is TRBV10-1 and J is TRBJ1-1, with D perhaps matching TRBD1 (6 bases). CDR3 length equals 14 residues. Germline V gives CDR1 WNHNN, CDR2 SYGVQD (reference sequence). Trimming pared 3 bases from V and 1 base from J, leaving 9 bases between. CDR3 sequence reads: CASSDDRRNTEAFF. CDR3 sequence (DNA): TGCGCCAGCAGTGACGACAGGAGGAACACTGAAGCTTTCTTT.

The rearrangement uses TRBV5-1 and TRBJ1-1, with a weak D call TRBD1 (6 bases). The CDR3 length is 13 residues. The germline V and J ends were trimmed by 2 bases and 6 bases, with 11 bases remaining between them. Germline-derived CDR1 and CDR2 are SGHRS and YFSETQ. DNA of the CDR3: TGCGCCAGCAGCTTCACTTCAGGGGCTGAAGCTTTCTTT. It is translated as CASSFTSGAEAFF. The full variable domain, completed using reference TRBV5-1 and TRBJ1-1, is KAGVTQTPRYLIKTRGQQVTLSCSPISGHRSVSWYQQTPGQGLQFLFEYFSETQRNKGNFPGRFSGRQFSNSRSEMNVSTLELGDSALYLCASSFTSGAEAFFGQGTRLTVV.

This chain uses TRBV27 with TRBJ1-1; D ambiguous. The V end lost 3 bases, the J end lost 6 bases, and 14 bases lay between the germline ends. Germline-derived CDR1 and CDR2 are MNHEY and SMNVEV (reference sequence). This CDR3 has 14 amino acids. The CDR3 region is CASSLRRVVPEAFF. In DNA, the CDR3 is TGTGCCAGCAGTTTGAGGAGGGTTGTGCCTGAAGCTTTCTTT.

V gene TRBV12-5 combines with J gene TRBJ1-6; perhaps TRBD1 as D (5 bases). Germline CDR1 LGHNT, CDR2 FRNRAP. The V gene lost 2 bases and the J gene lost 6 bases, with 20 bases spanning the gap. CDR3 length: 18 residues. The CDR3 DNA is TGTGCTAGTGGTTTGTCCACGGTTGGGTCGGGGGGTAATTCACCCCTCCACTTT. This sequence encodes CASGLSTVGSGGNSPLHF.